This record looks at one T cell receptor (beta chain) sequence and its context. Its antigen is undetermined. Some clones are missing from TCRdb's copy, which holds only in-frame ones; the method was immunoSEQ multiplex PCR. The table has about 110,000 clones, around 87% seen once. These data are taken from a study of T cell responses to AZD1222 COVID-19 vaccine. Timing groups of about 4 and about 12 weeks for second doses were pooled. Notes on the study in general: Spike-specific TCRs gained breadth and depth after people received two AZD1222 doses. At baseline, just a handful of AZD1222 recipients tested seropositive. Among vaccine-associated CD4 TCRs, coverage spanned spike, with dominance at 160-218 and 743-854.

This sample comprised peripheral blood, obtained 28 days after the second AZD1222 dose. The TCR originated in an adult who received the AZD1222 COVID-19 vaccine.

CDR3 residues: CASSDSQGGGYTF. CDR3 in DNA: TGTGCCAGCAGTGACTCGCAAGGAGGCGGCTACACCTTC. This chain connects TRBV25-1 to TRBJ1-2; D uncertain. The CDR3 extends over 13 amino acids. Between the trimmed V and J ends, which lost 3 bases and 8 bases, there was a span of 13 bases. In germline, CDR1 is MGHDK, CDR2 SYGVNS.